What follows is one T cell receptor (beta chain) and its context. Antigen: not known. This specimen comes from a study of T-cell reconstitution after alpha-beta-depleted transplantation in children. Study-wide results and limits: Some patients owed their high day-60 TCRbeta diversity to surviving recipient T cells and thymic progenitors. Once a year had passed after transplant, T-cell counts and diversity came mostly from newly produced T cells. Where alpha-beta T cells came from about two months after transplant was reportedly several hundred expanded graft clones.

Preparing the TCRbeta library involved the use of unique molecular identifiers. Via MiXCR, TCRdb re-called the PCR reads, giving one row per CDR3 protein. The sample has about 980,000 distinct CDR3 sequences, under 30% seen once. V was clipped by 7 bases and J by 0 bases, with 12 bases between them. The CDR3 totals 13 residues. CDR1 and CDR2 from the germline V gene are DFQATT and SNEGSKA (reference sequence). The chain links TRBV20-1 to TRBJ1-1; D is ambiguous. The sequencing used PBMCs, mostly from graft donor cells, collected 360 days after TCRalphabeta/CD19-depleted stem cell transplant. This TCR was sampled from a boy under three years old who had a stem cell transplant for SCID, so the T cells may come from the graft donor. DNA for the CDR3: TGCAGTGTTCGTCGGGGAATGAACACTGAAGCTTTCTTT. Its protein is CSVRRGMNTEAFF.